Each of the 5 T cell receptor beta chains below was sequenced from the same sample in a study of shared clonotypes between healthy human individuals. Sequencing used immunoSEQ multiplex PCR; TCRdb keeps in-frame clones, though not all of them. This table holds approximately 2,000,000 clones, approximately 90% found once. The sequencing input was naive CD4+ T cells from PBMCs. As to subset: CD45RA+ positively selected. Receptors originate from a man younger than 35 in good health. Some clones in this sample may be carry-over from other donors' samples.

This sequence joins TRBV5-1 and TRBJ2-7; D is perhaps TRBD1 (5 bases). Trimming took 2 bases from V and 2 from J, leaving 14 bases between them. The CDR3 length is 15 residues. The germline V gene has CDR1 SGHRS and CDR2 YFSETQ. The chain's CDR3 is CASSFFVGPTYEQYF. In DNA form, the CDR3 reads TGCGCCAGCAGCTTTTTCGTGGGGCCCACCTACGAGCAGTACTTC. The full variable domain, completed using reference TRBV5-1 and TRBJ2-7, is KAGVTQTPRYLIKTRGQQVTLSCSPISGHRSVSWYQQTPGQGLQFLFEYFSETQRNKGNFPGRFSGRQFSNSRSEMNVSTLELGDSALYLCASSFFVGPTYEQYFGPGTRLTVT.

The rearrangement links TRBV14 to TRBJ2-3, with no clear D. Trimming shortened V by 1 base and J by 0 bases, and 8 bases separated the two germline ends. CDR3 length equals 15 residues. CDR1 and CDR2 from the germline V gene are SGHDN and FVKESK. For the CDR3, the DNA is TGTGCCAGCAGCCAAGGAACCCCGAGCACAGATACGCAGTATTTT. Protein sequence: CASSQGTPSTDTQYF.

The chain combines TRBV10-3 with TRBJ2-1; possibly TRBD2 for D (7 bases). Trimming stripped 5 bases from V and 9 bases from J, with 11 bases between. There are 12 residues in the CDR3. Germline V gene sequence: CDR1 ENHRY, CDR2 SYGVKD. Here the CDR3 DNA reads TGTGCCATCAGTTCAGGGGAGGGTGAGCAGTTCTTC. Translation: CAISSGEGEQFF.

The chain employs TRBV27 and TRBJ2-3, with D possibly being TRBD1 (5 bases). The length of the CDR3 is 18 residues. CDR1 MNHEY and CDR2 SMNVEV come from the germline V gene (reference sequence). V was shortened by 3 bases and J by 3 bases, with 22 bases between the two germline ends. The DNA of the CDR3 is TGTGCCAGCAGTTTCAGCTTCAGGACAATCCCAAGGACAGATACGCAGTATTTT. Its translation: CASSFSFRTIPRTDTQYF.

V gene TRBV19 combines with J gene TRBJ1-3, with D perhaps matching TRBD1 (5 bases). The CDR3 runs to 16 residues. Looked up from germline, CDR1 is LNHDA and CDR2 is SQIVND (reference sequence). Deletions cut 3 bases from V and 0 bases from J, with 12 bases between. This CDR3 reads CASSILQGRSGNTIYF. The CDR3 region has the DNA TGTGCCAGTAGTATTCTGCAGGGCCGCTCTGGAAACACCATATATTTT.